This TCR beta chain is drawn from a study of response to subunit inactivated influenza vaccine. General study findings and limits: T cells newly recruited by each seasonal influenza vaccination are few, the authors suggested.

The CDR3 contains 18 residues. Trimming stripped 3 bases from V and 1 base from J, with 21 bases between. Germline V lookup: CDR1 SGHAT, CDR2 FQDESV (reference sequence). TCRdb reanalysed the RT-PCR reads using MiXCR and keeps one entry per CDR3 protein. The sample yields 530,000 or so distinct CDR3 sequences, roughly 15% seen once. Turning to this clonotype: Its antigen is undetermined.

The TCR comes from a middle-aged man who received an inactivated influenza vaccine. The material was PBMCs from blood, obtained about 13 days after vaccination. The chain uses TRBV11-1 and TRBJ1-1, with D uncertain. The CDR3 region has the DNA TGTGCCAGCAGCTTGTTGGTGGGTGCTCGCGGTTCGAACACTGAAGCTTTCTTT. Its translation: CASSLLVGARGSNTEAFF.